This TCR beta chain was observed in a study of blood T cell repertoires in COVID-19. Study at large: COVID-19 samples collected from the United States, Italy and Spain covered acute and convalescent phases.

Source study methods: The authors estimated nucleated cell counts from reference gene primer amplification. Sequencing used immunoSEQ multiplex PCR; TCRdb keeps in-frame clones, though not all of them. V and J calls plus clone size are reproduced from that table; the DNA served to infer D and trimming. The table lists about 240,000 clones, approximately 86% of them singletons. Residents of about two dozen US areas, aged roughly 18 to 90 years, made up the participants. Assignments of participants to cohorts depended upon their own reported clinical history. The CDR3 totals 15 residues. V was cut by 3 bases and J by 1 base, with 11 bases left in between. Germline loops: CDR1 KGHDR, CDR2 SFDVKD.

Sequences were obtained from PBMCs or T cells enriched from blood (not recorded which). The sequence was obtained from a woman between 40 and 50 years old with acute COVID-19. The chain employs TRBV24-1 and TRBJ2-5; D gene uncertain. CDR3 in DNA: TGTGCCACCAGTGATCCTCAGGCGTTCCAAGAGACCCAGTACTTC. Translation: CATSDPQAFQETQYF.